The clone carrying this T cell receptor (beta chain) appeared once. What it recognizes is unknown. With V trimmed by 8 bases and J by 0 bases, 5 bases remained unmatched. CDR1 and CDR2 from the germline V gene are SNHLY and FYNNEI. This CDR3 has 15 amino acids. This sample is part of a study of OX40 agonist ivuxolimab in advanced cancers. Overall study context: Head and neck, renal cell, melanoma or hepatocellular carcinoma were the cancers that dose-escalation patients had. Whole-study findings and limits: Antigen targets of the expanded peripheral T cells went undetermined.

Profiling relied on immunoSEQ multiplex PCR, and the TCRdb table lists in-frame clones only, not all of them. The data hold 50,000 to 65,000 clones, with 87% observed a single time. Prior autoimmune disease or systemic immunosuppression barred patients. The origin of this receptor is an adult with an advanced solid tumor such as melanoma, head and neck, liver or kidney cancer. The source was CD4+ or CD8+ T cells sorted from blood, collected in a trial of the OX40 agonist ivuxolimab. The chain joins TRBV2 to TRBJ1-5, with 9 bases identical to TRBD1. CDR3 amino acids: CASGRTGVSNQPQHF. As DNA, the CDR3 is TGTGCCAGCGGCCGGACAGGGGTTAGCAATCAGCCCCAGCATTTT.